The clone carrying this T cell receptor beta chain was detected many times. Its antigen remains unknown. A diagnosis was made from clinical symptoms together with serum thyroxine, TRAb, thyroid ultrasound and orbital computed tomography. Out of 9 to 10 ml of fresh peripheral blood, PBMCs were obtained. This CDR3 spans 14 amino acids. V shed 1 base, J shed 1 base, and the junction held 3 bases outside the gene matches. Germline lookup yields CDR1 DFQATT and CDR2 SNEGSKA (reference sequence). Amplification of TCR beta CDR3 regions used RNA transcripts. The first round was an RT-PCR with HTBI primers, and the second round was a multiplex PCR. MiXCR, applied by TCRdb to the multiplex PCR reads, yields one record per CDR3 protein. The sample yields about half a million distinct CDR3 sequences, about 15% seen once. This entry is derived from a study of Graves' ophthalmopathy and Graves' hyperthyroidism. About the research overall: There was a collection of peripheral blood at initial diagnosis, before any treatment.

Study-wide findings and caveats: Ophthalmopathy cases were distinguished from stable hyperthyroidism by a 13-signature model, reaching 85% to 90% sensitivity and 81.08% specificity.

The source is a woman in her twenties or thirties with Graves' ophthalmopathy. Source material: blood. The chain carries TRBV20-1 and TRBJ1-2; 7 positions agree with TRBD1. CDR3: CSARGSGGNYGYTF. The CDR3 DNA follows: TGCAGTGCTAGAGGGTCAGGGGGTAACTATGGCTACACCTTC.